This T cell receptor beta chain was captured in a study of blood T cell repertoires in COVID-19. Germline CDR1 and CDR2: LNHDA and SQIVND (reference sequence). Trimming pared 6 bases from V and 1 base from J, leaving 9 bases between. The CDR3 length is 13 residues. The repertoire was sequenced with immunoSEQ multiplex PCR; TCRdb's copy has only in-frame clones and lacks some. The sample shows about 220,000 clones, about four fifths of them seen only once. The chain joins TRBV19 to TRBJ1-2; no firm D call. The clonotype was recovered from a woman in her forties with acute COVID-19. Source material: PBMCs or T cells enriched from blood (not recorded which). CDR3: CASRTASNYGYTF. The CDR3 DNA sequence: TGTGCCAGTAGGACTGCGAGTAACTATGGCTACACCTTC.